A selection of T cell receptor beta chains follows, all from one sample in a study of PD-1 blockade in classical Hodgkin lymphoma. Sequencing was performed with immunoSEQ multiplex PCR; in TCRdb, only in-frame clones are kept and a portion is missing. The table lists 25,000 to 35,000 clones, roughly four fifths of them singletons, with approximately 0.62% in the top ten. Material: CD4+ T cells from blood, obtained before the fourth cycle of nivolumab. The receptors were sampled from a human donor with classical Hodgkin lymphoma. The CDR3 runs from the conserved cysteine through the conserved F or W. Clone size, where shown, is once, few, many, or a class for clones that have expanded.

CDR3aa,abundance,j_gene,v_gene
CASSPRGDSAGNTIYF,.,TRBJ1-3,TRBV9
CASSLPPGLEQYF,.,TRBJ2-7,TRBV28
CAWSRGTSGSWDEQFF,.,TRBJ2-1,TRBV30
CASSFDGVTGTDTQYF,once,TRBJ2-3,TRBV7-2
CAISGSSSYEQYF,.,TRBJ2-7,TRBV10-3
CASSEYHTSPSTDTQYF,.,TRBJ2-3,TRBV4-2
CASSLEFRQGPLRF,.,TRBJ2-3,TRBV5-5
CASRPDRASTDTQYF,.,TRBJ2-3,TRBV6-6
CAISEQASGNTIYF,few,TRBJ1-3,TRBV10-3
CSAGQGATDTQYF,.,TRBJ2-3,TRBV29-1
CAISEGSRPSGGALAKNIQYF,.,TRBJ2-4,TRBV10-3
CASSPQTGNYEQYF,.,TRBJ2-7,TRBV5-4
CASRVGQVSGGYTF,.,TRBJ1-2,TRBV6-1
CASSESSAGVDTQYF,.,TRBJ2-3,TRBV6-4
CASSFEGRGTEAFF,.,TRBJ1-1,TRBV7-3
CASSSAGGPGANVLTF,.,TRBJ2-6,TRBV27
CASSRYSWTYNEQFF,few,TRBJ2-1,TRBV19
CASSSGASSIFYGYTF,few,TRBJ1-2,TRBV19
CASSFGLTSQETQYF,.,TRBJ2-5,TRBV28
CASSLVRGRDEKLFF,.,TRBJ1-4,TRBV5-1
CASSLNPLASSTDTQYF,.,TRBJ2-3,TRBV7-2
CASSLAHGPSNEQFF,.,TRBJ2-1,TRBV11-2
CASSYGQGFPLNTEAFF,.,TRBJ1-1,TRBV7-2
CASSRDRGQGFEKLFF,.,TRBJ1-4,TRBV4-3
CASSVWYSGNTIYF,.,TRBJ1-3,TRBV6-6
CASSLGNLPLHF,.,TRBJ1-6,TRBV7-7
CASSWQGYYGYTF,once,TRBJ1-2,TRBV28
CASSSGGGVDHQPQHF,.,TRBJ1-5,TRBV6-5